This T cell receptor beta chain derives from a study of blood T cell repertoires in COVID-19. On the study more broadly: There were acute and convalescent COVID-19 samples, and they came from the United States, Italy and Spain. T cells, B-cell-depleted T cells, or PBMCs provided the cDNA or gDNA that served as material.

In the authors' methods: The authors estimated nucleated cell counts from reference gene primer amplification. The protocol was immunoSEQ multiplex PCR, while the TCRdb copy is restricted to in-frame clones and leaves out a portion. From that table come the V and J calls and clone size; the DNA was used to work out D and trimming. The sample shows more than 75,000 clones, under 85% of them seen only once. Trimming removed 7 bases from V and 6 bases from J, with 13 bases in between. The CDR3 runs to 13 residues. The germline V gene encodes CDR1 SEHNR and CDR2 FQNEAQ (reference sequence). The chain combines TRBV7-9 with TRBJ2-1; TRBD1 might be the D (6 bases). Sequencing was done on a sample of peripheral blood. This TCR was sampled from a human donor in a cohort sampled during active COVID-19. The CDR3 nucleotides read TGTGCCAGCATTCGCTCAGGGGCCAATGAGCAGTTCTTC. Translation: CASIRSGANEQFF.